This entry features one T cell receptor beta chain sequence. Its antigen is not identified. The CDR3 sequence is 16 residues long. The germline gives CDR1 MGHRA, CDR2 YSYEKL. V lost 4 bases and J lost 1, with 16 bases in between. This sample is part of a study of T cell responses to AZD1222 COVID-19 vaccine. General observations from the study: Spike-wide coverage was observed for vaccine-associated CD4 TCRs, with dominant responses at 160-218 and 743-854.

Sequenced by immunoSEQ multiplex PCR; TCRdb stores in-frame clones only, minus some. The data show about 150,000 clones, with 75% to 95% seen just once and less than 1.6% held by the top ten. This clonotype was obtained from an adult in good health. The chain links TRBV4-1 to TRBJ1-2; unclear D gene. This material consisted of peripheral blood, taken on day 0 of AZD1222 vaccination. This chain's CDR3 is CASSPSWVDLNYGYTF. CDR3 coding DNA: TGCGCCAGCAGCCCCTCTTGGGTTGATCTTAACTATGGCTACACCTTC.